In its sample, the clone carrying this TCR beta chain was seen many times. Documented time point: newly diagnosed GD, antithyroid drugs for less than 3 months. With RNA extracted from PBMCs as input, the TCR library was made. This specimen comes from a study of regulatory T cells in long-lasting Graves disease. Researchers made TCR beta libraries by using iRepertoire HTBI primers and running Arm-PCR on CDR3 regions. TCRdb independently ran MiXCR on the multiplex PCR reads; one entry per CDR3 protein. The table has 550,000 or so distinct CDR3 sequences, about 12% seen once. CDR1 SGHAT and CDR2 FQNNGV come from the germline V gene. There are 15 residues in the CDR3. The V gene end was trimmed by 0 bases and the J gene end by 4 bases; junction bases not matched to a gene: 5. In addition, the sample was reused for a study of T cells in Graves' hyperthyroidism and ophthalmopathy. That investigation notes: During a first-round RT-PCR of the TCR CDR3, the HTBI primer set was used.

The TCR sequence derives from a woman younger than 45 with Graves disease. The sequences come from peripheral blood mononuclear cells (PBMCs), collected at new diagnosis, from a patient treated with antithyroid drugs. The chain uses TRBV11-2 and TRBJ2-7, with TRBD1 identical over 8 bases. The CDR3 sequence: CASSLEGTGGYEQYF. In DNA, the CDR3 is TGTGCCAGCAGCTTAGAGGGGACAGGAGGGTACGAGCAGTACTTC.